One and the same sample provided the 20 T cell receptor beta chains below, sequenced in a study of beta chain features in type 1 diabetes. Which antigens these TCRs recognize remains unknown. What was sequenced were expressed TCRB transcripts, since all of the isolated RNA had been reverse transcribed. Using immunoSEQ multiplex PCR, the repertoire was profiled, and TCRdb retains in-frame clones only, with some absent. The table lists around 280,000 clones, 15% of them singletons. Study-wide points: Shortening of TCRB CDR3s, moderate but significant, appeared in all four CD4+ subsets of Type 1 diabetes patients.

The sample consisted of naive CD4+ T cells from blood. The receptor set was obtained from a man aged 18 to 30 with type 1 diabetes.

The rearrangement links TRBV5-1 to TRBJ2-2; TRBD2 matches 7 bases. CDR1 SGHRS and CDR2 YFSETQ come from the germline V gene. Trimming removed 1 base from V and 3 bases from J; junction bases left unmatched: 6. This CDR3 is built from 16 residues. CDR3 sequence: CASSLTPGGDTGELFF. DNA for the CDR3: TGCGCCAGCAGCTTGACCCCGGGAGGTGACACCGGGGAGCTGTTTTTT.

This clone was detected many times. The chain combines TRBV23-1 with TRBJ2-2, with 9 bases matching TRBD2. TRBV23-1 is reported as an ORF; its role is uncertain. CDR3 size: 17 residues. Losses at the gene ends were 0 bases for V and 6 bases for J; bases not matched to a gene: 8. CDR3 nucleotides: TGCGCCAGCAGTCAATCGAAAGCGGGGGGCACGTCCGGGGAGCTGTTTTTT. Its protein is CASSQSKAGGTSGELFF.

The gene calls are TRBV11-2 and TRBJ2-3; 7 bases match TRBD2. The CDR3 contains 14 residues. J was trimmed by 0 bases and V by 5 bases; bases with no gene match: 2. Germline lookup yields CDR1 SGHAT and CDR2 FQNNGV. CDR3 coding DNA: TGTGCCAGCAGCCCGACTAGCAGCACAGATACGCAGTATTTT. It encodes CASSPTSSTDTQYF.

The J gene is TRBJ2-2, the V gene TRBV9, with D perhaps TRBD1 (6 bases). CDR3 length: 16 residues. CDR1 SGDLS and CDR2 YYNGEE come from the germline V gene. Trimming took off 4 bases at V and 1 base at J, with 14 bases between the two ends. In nucleotides, the CDR3 is TGTGCCAGCAGCCCTCAGGGGCACCGGAACACCGGGGAGCTGTTTTTT. Its translation: CASSPQGHRNTGELFF.

This clone has only a few counts. The chain has TRBV30 and TRBJ2-2, with TRBD2 matching over 7 bases. This CDR3 has 14 amino acids. CDR1 and CDR2 (germline): GTSNPN, SVGIG (reference sequence). V trimming: 2 bases; J trimming: 6 bases; junction bases outside the gene matches: 6. The DNA of the CDR3 is TGTGCCTGGAGTATGCGACTAGCATCCGGGGAGCTGTTTTTT. This translates into CAWSMRLASGELFF.

This clone was counted between two and nine times. V and J are TRBV7-2 and TRBJ2-5; D might be TRBD2 (5 bases). Trimming shortened V by 7 bases and J by 4 bases, and 13 bases separated the two germline ends. The CDR3 is 13 amino acids. The germline CDR1 and CDR2 sequences are SGHTA and FQGNSA. Here the CDR3 DNA reads TGTGCCAGCACCCCCGATCGGGGAGAGACCCAGTACTTC. Protein: CASTPDRGETQYF.

The chain carries TRBV7-2 and TRBJ2-7; perhaps TRBD1 as D (6 bases). The CDR3 is 14 amino acids. Deletions cut 2 bases from V and 5 bases from J, with 13 bases between. The V gene's germline CDR1 is SGHTA and CDR2 FQGNSA. CDR3 sequence reads: CASSLSQGIHEQYF. The CDR3 DNA sequence: TGTGCCAGCAGCTTAAGCCAGGGGATACACGAGCAGTACTTC.

CDR3 amino acids: CASSRRQDHHEQYF. The CDR3, as DNA: TGTGCCAGCAGCCGCCGACAGGACCACCACGAGCAGTACTTC. This chain connects TRBV4-2 to TRBJ2-7; possible D gene TRBD1, 6 bases. Trimming removed 4 bases at V and 5 bases at J, with 15 bases between. CDR3 size: 14 residues. Looked up from germline, CDR1 is LGHNA and CDR2 is YNFKEQ.

To note about this clone: Different DNA sequences within this sample yield the same CDR3. The V call is TRBV5-1, the J call TRBJ1-5; tentative D call: TRBD1 (5 bases). The V end lost 0 bases, the J end lost 3 bases, and 10 bases lay between the germline ends. This CDR3 has 15 residues. Germline loops: CDR1 SGHRS, CDR2 YFSETQ. The CDR3 reads CASSLAGRVNQPQHF. CDR3 in DNA: TGCGCCAGCAGCTTGGCCGGCAGGGTCAATCAGCCCCAGCATTTT.

The rearrangement links TRBV18 to TRBJ1-2, with TRBD1 matching 7 bases. V gave up 3 bases and J gave up 5 bases; unmatched junction bases: 12. CDR1 KGHSH and CDR2 LQKENI come from the germline V gene. This CDR3 comprises 16 residues. The CDR3 nucleotides are TGTGCCAGCTCACCTCAAGACCCCGGGACAGTGTATGGCTACACCTTC. Its protein product is CASSPQDPGTVYGYTF.

The rearrangement uses TRBV9 and TRBJ2-3, with no clear D. CDR1 and CDR2 from the germline V gene are SGDLS and YYNGEE. The CDR3 runs 15 residues. V was trimmed by 0 bases and J by 0 bases, leaving 8 bases between them. CDR3 amino acids: CASSVGGASTDTQYF. The CDR3 region has the DNA TGTGCCAGCAGCGTAGGCGGAGCGAGCACAGATACGCAGTATTTT.

This clone was detected only a few times. The V call is TRBV9, the J call TRBJ2-7, with 8 bases that match TRBD2. V was clipped by 5 bases and J by 0 bases; unmatched bases: 7. Germline values: CDR1 SGDLS, CDR2 YYNGEE. This CDR3 contains 15 residues. DNA of the CDR3: TGTGCCAGCAGTATGGGAGCGGGGGTCTCCTACGAGCAGTACTTC. Its translation: CASSMGAGVSYEQYF.

The chain combines TRBV6-6 with TRBJ1-2; 7 bases map to TRBD1. CDR3 length: 15 residues. V was pared by 2 bases and J by 7 bases, with 10 bases of the junction left unmatched. Germline CDR1 reads MNHNY; CDR2 reads SVGAGI (reference sequence). CDR3 nucleotide sequence: TGTGCCAGCAGTTACCAGACAGGGATCGGGGGTGGCTACACCTTC. Protein sequence: CASSYQTGIGGGYTF.

The chain carries TRBV10-3 and TRBJ2-5; D is possibly TRBD2 (7 bases). The V and J ends lost 6 bases and 2 bases respectively, with 16 bases between them. This CDR3 spans 15 amino acids. Germline CDR1 and CDR2: ENHRY and SYGVKD. The CDR3 loop is CAISPGGSLQETQYF. The DNA for the CDR3 is TGTGCCATCAGCCCGGGGGGCTCTTTACAAGAGACCCAGTACTTC.

The chain recombines TRBV30 with TRBJ2-6; TRBD1 agrees at 7 bases. CDR3 length equals 15 residues. V shed 4 bases, J shed 4 bases, and the junction held 7 bases outside the gene matches. The germline gives CDR1 GTSNPN, CDR2 SVGIG (reference sequence). CDR3 bases: TGTGCCTGGAACGACAGGGCTGGGGGGGCCAACGTCCTGACTTTC. It encodes CAWNDRAGGANVLTF.

The chain recombines TRBV20-1 with TRBJ1-2, with TRBD1 as a possible D gene (6 bases). Trimming took 6 bases from V and 8 from J, leaving 13 bases between them. Germline V CDR1 and CDR2: DFQATT, SNEGSKA (reference sequence). CDR3 length: 11 amino acids. This CDR3 is CSARTVRGYTF. CDR3 sequence (DNA): TGCAGTGCAAGGACAGTAAGAGGCTACACCTTC.

Of note for this clone: At the DNA level, this CDR3 is encoded by other sequences in the same sample as well. The chain joins TRBV11-2 to TRBJ2-1; 9 bases map to TRBD2. The CDR3 totals 15 residues. J lost 4 bases, V lost 1 base, and 2 bases had no gene match. Germline values: CDR1 SGHAT, CDR2 FQNNGV. The CDR3 is CASSLVAGGYNEQFF. Here the CDR3 DNA reads TGTGCCAGCAGCTTAGTGGCGGGAGGGTACAATGAGCAGTTCTTC.

The chain links TRBV11-2 to TRBJ2-2; D is unresolved. The CDR3 runs to 16 residues. Germline V gene data show CDR1 as SGHAT and CDR2 as FQNNGV. Deletions cut 3 bases from V and 4 bases from J, with 15 bases between. The CDR3 region has the DNA TGTGCCAGCAGCTTGATTGGAGTGGCCGGCACCGGGGAGCTGTTTTTT. Translated, it gives CASSLIGVAGTGELFF.

The rearrangement links TRBV2 to TRBJ1-2, with 11 nucleotides matching TRBD1. This CDR3 is built from 14 residues. The germline gives CDR1 SNHLY, CDR2 FYNNEI. V shed 6 bases, J shed 7 bases, and the junction held 7 bases outside the gene matches. The CDR3 here is CASSAGQGASGYTF. As DNA, the CDR3 is TGTGCCAGCAGCGCAGGACAGGGGGCGAGTGGCTACACCTTC.

The chain carries TRBV27 and TRBJ2-5; TRBD1 matches 7 bases. The CDR3 is 14 amino acids. The V segment lost 5 bases and the J segment 5 bases; nucleotides outside the gene matches: 8. From germline, CDR1 is MNHEY and CDR2 SMNVEV (reference sequence). Here the CDR3 reads CASSTLQGTETQYF. For the CDR3, the DNA is TGTGCCAGCAGTACCCTACAGGGGACGGAGACCCAGTACTTC.